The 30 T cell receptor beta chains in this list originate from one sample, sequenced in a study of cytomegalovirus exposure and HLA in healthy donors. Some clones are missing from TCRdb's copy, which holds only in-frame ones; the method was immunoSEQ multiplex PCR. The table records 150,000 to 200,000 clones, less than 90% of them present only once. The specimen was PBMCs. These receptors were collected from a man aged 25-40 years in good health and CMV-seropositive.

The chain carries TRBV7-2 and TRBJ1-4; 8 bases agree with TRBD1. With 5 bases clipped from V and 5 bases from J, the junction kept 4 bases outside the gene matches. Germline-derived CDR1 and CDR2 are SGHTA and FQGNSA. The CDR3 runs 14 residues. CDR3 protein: CASSQGQVNEKLFF. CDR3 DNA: TGTGCCAGCAGCCAGGGACAGGTGAATGAAAAACTGTTTTTT.

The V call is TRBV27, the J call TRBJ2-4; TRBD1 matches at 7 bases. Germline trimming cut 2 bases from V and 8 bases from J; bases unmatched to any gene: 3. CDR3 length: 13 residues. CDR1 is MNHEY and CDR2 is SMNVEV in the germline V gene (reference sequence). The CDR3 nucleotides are TGTGCCAGCAGTTTAGCCCAGGGGGACATTCAGTACTTC. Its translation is CASSLAQGDIQYF.

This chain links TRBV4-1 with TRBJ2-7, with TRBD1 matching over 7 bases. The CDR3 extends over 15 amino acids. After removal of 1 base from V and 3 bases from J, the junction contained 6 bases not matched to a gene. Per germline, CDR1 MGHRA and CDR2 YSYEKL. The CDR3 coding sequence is TGCGCCAGCAGCCAAGGGCGGACAGGTAACTACGAGCAGTACTTC. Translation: CASSQGRTGNYEQYF.

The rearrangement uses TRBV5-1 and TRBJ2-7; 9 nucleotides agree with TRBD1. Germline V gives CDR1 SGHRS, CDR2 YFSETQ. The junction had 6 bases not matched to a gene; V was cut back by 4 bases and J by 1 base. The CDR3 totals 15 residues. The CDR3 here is CASSSLQGASYEQYF. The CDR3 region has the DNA TGCGCCAGCAGCAGCCTACAGGGGGCGTCCTACGAGCAGTACTTC. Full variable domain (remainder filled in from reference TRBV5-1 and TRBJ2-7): KAGVTQTPRYLIKTRGQQVTLSCSPISGHRSVSWYQQTPGQGLQFLFEYFSETQRNKGNFPGRFSGRQFSNSRSEMNVSTLELGDSALYLCASSSLQGASYEQYFGPGTRLTVT.

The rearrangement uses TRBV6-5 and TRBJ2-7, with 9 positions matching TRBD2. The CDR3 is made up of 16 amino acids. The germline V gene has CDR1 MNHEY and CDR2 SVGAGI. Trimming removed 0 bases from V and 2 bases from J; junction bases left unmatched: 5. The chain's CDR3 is CASSYSREGLPYEQYF. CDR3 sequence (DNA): TGTGCCAGCAGTTACTCGCGGGAGGGACTCCCCTACGAGCAGTACTTC.

The CDR3 protein is CASSPRQGANTEAFF. The CDR3 nucleotides are TGTGCCAGCAGTCCGAGACAGGGGGCGAACACTGAAGCTTTCTTT. The V gene is TRBV27, the J gene TRBJ1-1; 10 nucleotides match TRBD1. CDR1 is MNHEY and CDR2 is SMNVEV in the germline V gene (reference sequence). Germline trimming cut 5 bases from V and 1 base from J; bases unmatched to any gene: 4. This CDR3 is 15 amino acids long.

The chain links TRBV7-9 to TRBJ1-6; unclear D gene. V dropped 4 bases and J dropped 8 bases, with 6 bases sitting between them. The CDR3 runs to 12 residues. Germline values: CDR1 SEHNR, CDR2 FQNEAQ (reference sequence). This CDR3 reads CASSSSDSPLHF. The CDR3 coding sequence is TGTGCCAGCAGCTCCTCCGATTCACCCCTCCACTTT.

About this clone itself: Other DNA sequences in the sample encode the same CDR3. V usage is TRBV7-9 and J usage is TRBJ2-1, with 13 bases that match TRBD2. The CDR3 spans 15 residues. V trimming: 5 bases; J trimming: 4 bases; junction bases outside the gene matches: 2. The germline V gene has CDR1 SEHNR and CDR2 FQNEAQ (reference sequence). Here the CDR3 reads CASSPGLAGYNEQFF. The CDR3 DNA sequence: TGTGCCAGCAGCCCGGGACTAGCGGGATACAATGAGCAGTTCTTC. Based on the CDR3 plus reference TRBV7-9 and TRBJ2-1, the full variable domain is DTGVSQNPRHKITKRGQNVTFRCDPISEHNRLYWYRQTLGQGPEFLTYFQNEAQLEKSRLLSDRFSAERPKGSFSTLEIQRTEQGDSAMYLCASSPGLAGYNEQFFGPGTRLTVL.

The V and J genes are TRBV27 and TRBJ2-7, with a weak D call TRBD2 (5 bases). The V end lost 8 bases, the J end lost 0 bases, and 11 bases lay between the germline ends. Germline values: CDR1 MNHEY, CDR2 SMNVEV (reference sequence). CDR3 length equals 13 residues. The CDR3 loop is CASGRKRSYEQYF. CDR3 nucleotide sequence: TGTGCCAGCGGGAGAAAGCGCTCCTACGAGCAGTACTTC.

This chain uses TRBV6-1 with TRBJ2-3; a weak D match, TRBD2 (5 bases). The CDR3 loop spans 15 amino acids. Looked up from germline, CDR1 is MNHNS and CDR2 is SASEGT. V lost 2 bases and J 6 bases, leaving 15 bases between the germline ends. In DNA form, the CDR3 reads TGTGCCAGCAGTGAATCGAGTAGTCGGAGGGATACGCAGTATTTT. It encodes CASSESSSRRDTQYF.

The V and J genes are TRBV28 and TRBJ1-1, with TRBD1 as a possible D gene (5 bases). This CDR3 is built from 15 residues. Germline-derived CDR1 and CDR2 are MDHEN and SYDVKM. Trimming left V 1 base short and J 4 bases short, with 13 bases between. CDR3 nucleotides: TGTGCCAGCAGTTTATACGGGGGGTCGAGCACTGAAGCTTTCTTT. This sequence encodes CASSLYGGSSTEAFF.

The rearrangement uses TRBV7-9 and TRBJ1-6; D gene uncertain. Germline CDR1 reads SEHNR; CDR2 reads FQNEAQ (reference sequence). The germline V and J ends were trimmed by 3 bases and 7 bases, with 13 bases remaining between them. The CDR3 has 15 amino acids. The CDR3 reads CASSFEPGTNSPLHF. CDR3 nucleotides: TGTGCCAGCAGCTTTGAGCCGGGAACCAATTCACCCCTCCACTTT. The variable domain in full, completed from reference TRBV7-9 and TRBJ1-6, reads DTGVSQNPRHKITKRGQNVTFRCDPISEHNRLYWYRQTLGQGPEFLTYFQNEAQLEKSRLLSDRFSAERPKGSFSTLEIQRTEQGDSAMYLCASSFEPGTNSPLHFGNGTRLTVT.

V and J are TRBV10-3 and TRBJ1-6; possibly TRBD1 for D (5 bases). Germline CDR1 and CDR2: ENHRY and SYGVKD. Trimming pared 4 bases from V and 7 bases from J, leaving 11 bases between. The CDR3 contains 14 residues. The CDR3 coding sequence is TGTGCCATCAGTGGGGGCGCGGGGAATTCACCCCTCCACTTT. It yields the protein CAISGGAGNSPLHF.

The CDR3: CASSVQGPTEAFF. In DNA form, the CDR3 reads TGCGCCAGCAGTGTTCAGGGCCCCACTGAAGCTTTCTTT. The chain carries TRBV10-2 and TRBJ1-1; TRBD1 is a possible D gene (5 bases). CDR3 length: 13 amino acids. Between the trimmed V and J ends, which lost 4 bases and 4 bases, there was a span of 10 bases. Germline V lookup: CDR1 WSHSY, CDR2 SAAADI.

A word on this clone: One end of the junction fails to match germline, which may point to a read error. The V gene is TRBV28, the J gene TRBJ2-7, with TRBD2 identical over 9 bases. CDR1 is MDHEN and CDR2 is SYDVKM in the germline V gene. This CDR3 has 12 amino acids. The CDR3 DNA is TGTGCCAGCAGACTTCCGGGACTAGCCGTGTTCTTC. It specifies CASRLPGLAVFF.

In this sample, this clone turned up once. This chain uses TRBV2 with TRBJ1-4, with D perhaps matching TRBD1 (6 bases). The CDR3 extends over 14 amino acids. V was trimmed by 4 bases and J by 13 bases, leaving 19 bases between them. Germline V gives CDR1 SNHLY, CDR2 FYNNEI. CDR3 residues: CASSGGLGMGRLFF. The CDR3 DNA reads TGTGCCAGCAGTGGGGGGCTGGGTATGGGTAGACTGTTTTTT.

CDR3 DNA: TGCGCCAGCAGCTGGGACTCGTCCTACGAGCAGTACTTC. Its translation is CASSWDSSYEQYF. This rearrangement joins TRBV5-1 to TRBJ2-7, with D perhaps TRBD2 (6 bases). The CDR3 sequence is 13 residues long. Between the trimmed V and J ends, which lost 3 bases and 1 base, there was a span of 8 bases. Germline lookup yields CDR1 SGHRS and CDR2 YFSETQ.

The chain's CDR3 is CASGHDSGRTEAFF. In DNA, the CDR3 is TGTGCCAGCGGCCATGATTCGGGTAGAACTGAAGCTTTCTTT. The chain links TRBV7-2 to TRBJ1-1; D is ambiguous. From germline, CDR1 is SGHTA and CDR2 FQGNSA. CDR3 length equals 14 residues. V was shortened by 8 bases and J by 5 bases, with 18 bases between the two germline ends.

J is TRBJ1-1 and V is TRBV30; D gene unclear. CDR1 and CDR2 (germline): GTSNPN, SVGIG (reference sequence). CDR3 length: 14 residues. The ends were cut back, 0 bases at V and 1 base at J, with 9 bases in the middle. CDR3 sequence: CAWSVNSANTEAFF. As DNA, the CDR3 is TGTGCCTGGAGTGTAAACAGTGCGAACACTGAAGCTTTCTTT.

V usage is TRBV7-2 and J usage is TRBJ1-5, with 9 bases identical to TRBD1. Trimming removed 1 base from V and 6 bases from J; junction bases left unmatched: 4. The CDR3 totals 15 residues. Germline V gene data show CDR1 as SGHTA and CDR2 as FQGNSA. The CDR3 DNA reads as TGTGCCAGCAGCTTAGGGGACAGGGTGAGTCAGCCCCAGCATTTT. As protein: CASSLGDRVSQPQHF.

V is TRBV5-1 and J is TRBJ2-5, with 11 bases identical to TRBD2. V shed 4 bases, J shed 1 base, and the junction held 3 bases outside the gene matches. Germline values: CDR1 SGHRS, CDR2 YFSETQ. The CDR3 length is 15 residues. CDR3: CASSRTSGPQETQYF. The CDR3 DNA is TGCGCCAGCAGCCGGACTAGCGGGCCCCAAGAGACCCAGTACTTC.

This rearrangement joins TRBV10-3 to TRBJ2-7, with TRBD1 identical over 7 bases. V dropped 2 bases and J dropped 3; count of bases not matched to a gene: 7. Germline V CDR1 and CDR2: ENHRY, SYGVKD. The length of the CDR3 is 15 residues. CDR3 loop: CAISEGTAHRYEQYF. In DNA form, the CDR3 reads TGTGCCATCAGTGAGGGGACAGCCCACCGCTACGAGCAGTACTTC.

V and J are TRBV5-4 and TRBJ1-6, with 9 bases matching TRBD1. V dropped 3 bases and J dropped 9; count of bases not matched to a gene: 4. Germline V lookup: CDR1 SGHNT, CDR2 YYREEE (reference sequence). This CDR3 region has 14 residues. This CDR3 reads CASSWGQGPSPLHF. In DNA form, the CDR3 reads TGTGCCAGCAGCTGGGGACAGGGCCCTTCACCCCTCCACTTT.

The CDR3 nucleotides read TGTGCCAGCAGCCAGCAGGGCGGTCAGCCCCAGCATTTT. It codes for CASSQQGGQPQHF. This chain connects TRBV16 to TRBJ1-5; possible D gene TRBD1, 5 bases. From germline, CDR1 is KGHSY and CDR2 FQNENV. V lost 3 bases and J 6 bases, leaving 9 bases between the germline ends. CDR3 length: 13 residues.

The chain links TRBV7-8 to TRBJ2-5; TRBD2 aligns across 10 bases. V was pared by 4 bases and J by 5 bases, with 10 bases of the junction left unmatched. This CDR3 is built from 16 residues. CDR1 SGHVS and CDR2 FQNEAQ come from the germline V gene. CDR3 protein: CASSWRTSGWGETQYF. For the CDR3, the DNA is TGTGCCAGCAGCTGGAGGACTAGCGGTTGGGGGGAGACCCAGTACTTC.

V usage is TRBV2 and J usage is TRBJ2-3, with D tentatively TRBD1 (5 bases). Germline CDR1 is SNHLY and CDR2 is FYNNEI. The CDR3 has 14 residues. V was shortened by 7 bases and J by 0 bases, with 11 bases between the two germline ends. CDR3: CASTLGASTDTQYF. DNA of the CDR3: TGTGCCAGCACCTTAGGGGCCAGCACAGATACGCAGTATTTT.

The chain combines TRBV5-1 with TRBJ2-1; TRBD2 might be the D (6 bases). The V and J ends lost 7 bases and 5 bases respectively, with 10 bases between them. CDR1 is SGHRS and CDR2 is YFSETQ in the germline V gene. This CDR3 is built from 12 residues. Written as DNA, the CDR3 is TGCGCCAGCTCATGGGGGGACAATGAGCAGTTCTTC. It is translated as CASSWGDNEQFF.

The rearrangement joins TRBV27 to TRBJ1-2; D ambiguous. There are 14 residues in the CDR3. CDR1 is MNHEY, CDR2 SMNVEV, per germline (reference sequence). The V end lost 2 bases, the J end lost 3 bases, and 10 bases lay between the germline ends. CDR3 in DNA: TGTGCCAGCAGTTTAAGGCTGGAGGACTATGGCTACACCTTC. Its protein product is CASSLRLEDYGYTF.

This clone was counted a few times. The CDR3 nucleotides are TGCGCCAGCAGCACGACAGGGAACACTGAAGCTTTCTTT. It codes for CASSTTGNTEAFF. The chain recombines TRBV5-1 with TRBJ1-1; TRBD1 is a possible D gene (6 bases). This CDR3 region has 13 residues. Trimming stripped 4 bases from V and 1 base from J, with 8 bases between. The germline V gene has CDR1 SGHRS and CDR2 YFSETQ.

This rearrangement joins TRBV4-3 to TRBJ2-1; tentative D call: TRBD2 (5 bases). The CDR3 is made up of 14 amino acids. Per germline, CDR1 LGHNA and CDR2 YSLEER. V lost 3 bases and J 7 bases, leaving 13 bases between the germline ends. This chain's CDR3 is CASSQMEVKNEQFF. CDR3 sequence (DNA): TGCGCCAGCAGCCAGATGGAGGTTAAGAATGAGCAGTTCTTC.